One sample yielded the 2 T cell receptor beta chains listed below, sequenced in a study of cytomegalovirus exposure and HLA in healthy donors (dated by TCRdb to between 2016 and 2019). Library preparation employed the immunoSEQ multiplex PCR assay. For the multiplex PCR, a mixture combining 60 forward primers for TCR Vbeta segments and 13 reverse primers for TCR Jbeta segments was used. In TCRdb, the immuneACCESS table is reduced to in-frame sequences with V and J assigned. These tables do not hold every clone; where another copy was compared, an unresolved V gene accounts for under half, and the others remain unexplained. This sample lists 200,000 to 250,000 clones; approximately 84% were detected once. 0.5% to 0.7% of the sample goes to the ten largest clones. Sequencing was carried out using PBMCs. These receptors all stem from a woman aged 40 to 49 in good health and CMV-seronegative.

This clone was detected only a few times. This chain uses TRBV5-8 with TRBJ2-2; 8 nucleotides line up with TRBD1. CDR1 is SGHTS, CDR2 YDEGEE, per germline. CDR3 length equals 14 residues. Trimming at V came to 7 bases and at J to 2 bases, leaving 4 bases not matched to a gene. CDR3 nucleotides: TGTGCCAGCGGCCAGGGGGCAAACACCGGGGAGCTGTTTTTT. This sequence encodes CASGQGANTGELFF.

This rearrangement joins TRBV6-1 to TRBJ1-4, with D tentatively TRBD1 (6 bases). This CDR3 region has 13 residues. Germline V gene sequence: CDR1 MNHNS, CDR2 SASEGT. Trimming pared 7 bases from V and 1 base from J, leaving 7 bases between. The CDR3 DNA is TGTGCCAGCAACAGGGTAACTAATGAAAAACTGTTTTTT. This encodes CASNRVTNEKLFF.